The source of this T cell receptor (beta chain) is a study of cytomegalovirus exposure and HLA in healthy donors. Across the whole study: Most donors, 81% of a few hundred genotyped, fell in the Caucasian-associated ancestry cluster.

Regarding the study as a whole: The listing of some 170 TCR beta chains classed them as cytomegalovirus-associated.

The CDR3 is 15 amino acids. CDR1 is SGHAT, CDR2 FQDESV, per germline (reference sequence). V was clipped by 5 bases and J by 3 bases, with 17 bases between them. This clone was recorded a few times. What it binds is not known. It was with 60 Vbeta and 13 Jbeta primers that the PCR ran. How the authors handled the data: Later, an analysis found 65 million to 85 million unique TCR beta chains, and around 12 million of these were shared. TCRdb's copy holds only in-frame clones and misses some; the assay was immunoSEQ multiplex PCR. Clone size and V and J calls were adopted from that table, with D and trimming inferred from the DNA. This sample has around 120,000 clones; approximately 15% occur once, and the top ten carry roughly 2%. Likely unrecorded immune exposures existed in these nominally healthy donors.

This clonotype was sampled from a woman aged 18-35 years in good health and CMV-seronegative. Material: PBMCs. The chain couples TRBV11-1 to TRBJ2-7, with a weak D call TRBD1 (6 bases). The CDR3 loop is CASSPSGQYGYEQYF. The CDR3 DNA reads as TGTGCCAGCAGCCCTTCCGGACAGTACGGCTACGAGCAGTACTTC.